The following is a TCR beta chain sequence with its context. Its specificity is unknown. Method: immunoSEQ multiplex PCR; TCRdb's copy keeps in-frame clones and lacks some. The sample lists about 42,000 clones, roughly 85% occurring once. This entry is derived from a study of a mutant IDH1 vaccine in newly diagnosed glioma. Looking at the study overall: Vaccination began 4-6 weeks post radiotherapy alone, or with temozolomide cycles. Before enrollment, patients got radiotherapy alone, temozolomide alone, or mostly the combination.

V lost 8 bases to trimming and J lost 3 bases; unmatched junction nucleotides: 9. This CDR3 comprises 15 residues. Germline loops: CDR1 MNHNY, CDR2 SVGAGI (reference sequence). Time point described: week 5, during vaccination. Each dose delivered 300 ug of mutant IDH1 20-mer peptide subcutaneously with imiquimod. Those who donated had recent WHO grade 3 or 4 IDH1-mutant, ATRX-lost astrocytomas. The sequencing here drew on PBMCs, taken from a glioma patient whose treatment included an IDH1 peptide vaccine. V usage is TRBV6-6 and J usage is TRBJ2-7; 11 nucleotides line up with TRBD2. The clonotype was recovered from a man between 35 and 55 years old with glioma. The CDR3 DNA follows: TGTGCCAGCCGACTAGCGGGAACCGAATACTACGAGCAGTACTTC. Translating gives CASRLAGTEYYEQYF.